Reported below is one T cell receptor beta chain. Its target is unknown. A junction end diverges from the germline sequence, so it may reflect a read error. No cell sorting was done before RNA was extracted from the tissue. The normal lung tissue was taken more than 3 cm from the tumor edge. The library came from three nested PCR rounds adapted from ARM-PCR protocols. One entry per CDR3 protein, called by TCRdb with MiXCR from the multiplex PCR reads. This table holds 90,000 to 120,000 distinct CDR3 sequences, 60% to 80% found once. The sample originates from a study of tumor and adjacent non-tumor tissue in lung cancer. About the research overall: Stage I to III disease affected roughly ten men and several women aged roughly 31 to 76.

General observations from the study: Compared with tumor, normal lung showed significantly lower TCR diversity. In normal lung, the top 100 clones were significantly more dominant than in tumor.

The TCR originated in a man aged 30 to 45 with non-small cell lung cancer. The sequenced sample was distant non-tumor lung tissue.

The CDR3 spells CSVARQGIEALF. CDR3 coding DNA: TGCAGTGTTGCAAGGCAGGGCATTGAAGCTCTCTTT. V gene TRBV29-1 combines with J gene TRBJ1-1; possibly TRBD1 for D (5 bases). In germline, CDR1 is SQVTM, CDR2 ANQGSEA. The CDR3 has 12 amino acids.